Below, 10 T cell receptor beta chains from the same sample are listed, as sequenced in a study of T cells after posttransplantation cyclophosphamide. This table comes from immunoSEQ multiplex PCR, and its TCRdb copy is limited to in-frame clones, with some not included. In total the sample includes some 50,000 clones, none of them seen once. Material for sequencing was PBMCs. Receptor source: a man between 40 and 49 years old in good health, CMV-negative, and a related stem cell transplant donor.

This clone was observed at least ten times. The V and J genes are TRBV6-5 and TRBJ1-6; 8 nucleotides match TRBD1. There are 14 residues in the CDR3. The germline gives CDR1 MNHEY, CDR2 SVGAGI. Unmatched junction bases numbered 6, after V lost 4 bases and J lost 10 bases. This CDR3 is CASSSDRVGSPLHF. The CDR3 bases are TGTGCCAGCAGTTCGGACAGGGTAGGCTCACCCCTCCACTTT.

Many counts were recorded for this clone. The rearrangement uses TRBV10-3 and TRBJ2-5, with unresolved D. The length of the CDR3 is 13 residues. Germline loops: CDR1 ENHRY, CDR2 SYGVKD. The ends were cut back, 3 bases at V and 2 bases at J, with 7 bases in the middle. The CDR3 nucleotides are TGTGCCATCAGTGACCGGTCGCAAGAGACCCAGTACTTC. Residues: CAISDRSQETQYF.

This clone has at least ten counts. The chain carries TRBV11-2 and TRBJ2-1, with a weak D call TRBD1 (6 bases). Germline CDR1 reads SGHAT; CDR2 reads FQNNGV. Deletions cut 8 bases from V and 5 bases from J, with 7 bases between. This CDR3 is built from 11 residues. The CDR3 DNA follows: TGTGCCAGCTGGACAGACAATGAGCAGTTCTTC. Translating it yields CASWTDNEQFF.

This clone has ten or more counts. This sequence joins TRBV6-1 and TRBJ2-7, with 10 bases that match TRBD2. V shed 4 bases, J shed 1 base, and the junction held 10 bases outside the gene matches. The CDR3 is 17 amino acids. CDR1 and CDR2 (germline): MNHNS, SASEGT. CDR3 sequence: CASSVRWLAGESYEQYF. The DNA of the CDR3 is TGTGCCAGCAGTGTACGGTGGCTAGCGGGAGAGTCCTACGAGCAGTACTTC.

In its sample, this clone was seen many times. The rearrangement links TRBV6-5 to TRBJ2-1, with a weak D call TRBD2 (6 bases). The V and J ends lost 6 bases and 7 bases respectively, with 7 bases between them. The CDR3 is made up of 11 amino acids. Per germline, CDR1 MNHEY and CDR2 SVGAGI. The CDR3 is CASSRGNEQFF. The CDR3 DNA reads TGTGCCAGCAGCCGGGGGAATGAGCAGTTCTTC.

The sample holds many counts of this clone. V is TRBV5-1 and J is TRBJ2-5; 13 bases line up with TRBD2. From germline, CDR1 is SGHRS and CDR2 YFSETQ. Unmatched junction bases numbered 5, after V lost 4 bases and J lost 2 bases. CDR3 length: 16 amino acids. CDR3 in DNA: TGCGCCAGCAGCCCCGGGACTAGCGGGGTACAAGAGACCCAGTACTTC. It specifies CASSPGTSGVQETQYF. Together with reference TRBV5-1 and TRBJ2-5, the CDR3 gives the full variable domain: KAGVTQTPRYLIKTRGQQVTLSCSPISGHRSVSWYQQTPGQGLQFLFEYFSETQRNKGNFPGRFSGRQFSNSRSEMNVSTLELGDSALYLCASSPGTSGVQETQYFGPGTRLLVL.

There are many counts of this clone. The V call is TRBV7-9, the J call TRBJ1-3; 9 bases match TRBD1. The CDR3 length is 15 residues. From germline, CDR1 is SEHNR and CDR2 FQNEAQ (reference sequence). Unmatched junction bases numbered 4, after V lost 5 bases and J lost 2 bases. For the CDR3, the DNA is TGTGCCAGCAGCCATAGGACAGGGGCTGGAAACACCATATATTTT. Its protein is CASSHRTGAGNTIYF. Full variable domain (remainder filled in from reference TRBV7-9 and TRBJ1-3): DTGVSQNPRHKITKRGQNVTFRCDPISEHNRLYWYRQTLGQGPEFLTYFQNEAQLEKSRLLSDRFSAERPKGSFSTLEIQRTEQGDSAMYLCASSHRTGAGNTIYFGEGSWLTVV.

Ten or more counts support this clone. The V and J genes are TRBV28 and TRBJ2-2; TRBD1 aligns across 7 bases. Germline CDR1 MDHEN, CDR2 SYDVKM. V dropped 3 bases and J dropped 0; count of bases not matched to a gene: 13. There are 19 residues in the CDR3. CDR3 nucleotides: TGTGCCAGCAGTTTGGCAGGGGGACAGTTTTTAACGAACACCGGGGAGCTGTTTTTT. This gives the protein CASSLAGGQFLTNTGELFF. The complete variable domain, with remaining parts taken from reference TRBV28 and TRBJ2-2, reads DVKVTQSSRYLVKRTGEKVFLECVQDMDHENMFWYRQDPGLGLRLIYFSYDVKMKEKGDIPEGYSVSREKKERFSLILESASTNQTSMYLCASSLAGGQFLTNTGELFFGEGSRLTVL.

This clone was recorded many times. The chain couples TRBV4-2 to TRBJ1-2; the D gene is possibly TRBD1 (5 bases). Deletions cut 1 base from V and 1 base from J, with 10 bases between. The CDR3 is made up of 15 amino acids. CDR1 is LGHNA and CDR2 is YNFKEQ in the germline V gene. In DNA form, the CDR3 reads TGTGCCAGCAGCCAAGGTCTGCAGGGTAACTATGGCTACACCTTC. This codes for CASSQGLQGNYGYTF.

This clone was seen ten or more times. V and J are TRBV19 and TRBJ1-5; D may be TRBD1 (5 bases). The V end lost 7 bases, the J end lost 7 bases, and 17 bases lay between the germline ends. CDR1 is LNHDA, CDR2 SQIVND, per germline (reference sequence). This CDR3 is 14 amino acids long. CDR3: CASMRLGGSQPQHF. The DNA of the CDR3 is TGTGCCAGTATGCGTCTCGGGGGAAGCCAGCCCCAGCATTTT.